The source of this T cell receptor beta chain is a study of T cell repertoires in cytomegalovirus infection. Across the whole study: CMV infection together with matching HLA type was indicated by public TCR beta signatures.

This CDR3 contains 16 residues. The germline V gene has CDR1 MGHRA and CDR2 YSYEKL. V was cut by 1 base and J by 0 bases, with 12 bases left in between. One entry per CDR3 protein results from TCRdb running MiXCR on the reads. This table holds 740,000 or so distinct CDR3 sequences, 35% to 45% found once. Comments on this clonotype: Its matching antigen is unknown.

Study results and limitations: Identification of carriers of CMV plus the relevant HLA was performed using cumulative public TCR beta family frequency. CMV-specific TCR beta clonotypes restricted by HLA-C were the ones dominating the ex vivo response.

The chain employs TRBV4-1 and TRBJ1-2; D not resolved. This clonotype was sampled from a human donor in good health (CMV status not recorded). Some clones in this sample may be carry-over from other donors' samples. The material sequenced was PBMCs. CDR3 sequence (DNA): TGCGCCAGCAGCCAAGCCCCGACTGCGACTAACTATGGCTACACCTTC. Amino acid sequence: CASSQAPTATNYGYTF.